Listed below are T cell receptor beta chains from one sample, sequenced in a study of T cell repertoires in cytomegalovirus infection. A single record per CDR3 protein comes from TCRdb applying MiXCR to the reads. This table has around 440,000 distinct CDR3 sequences, about 11% appearing once. The sequencing sample was made of PBMCs. The source is a human donor in good health (CMV status not recorded). Some clones in this sample may be carry-over from other donors' samples. Each CDR3 is given without its conserved first and last residue. The D gene is left open where the match is weak.

j_call d_call v_call cdr3_aa
TRBJ1-2 NA TRBV2 ASSEALFGGYT
TRBJ2-2 TRBD2 TRBV6-2/TRBV6-3 ASSPLISGRISNTGELF
TRBJ2-3 TRBD2 TRBV5-1 ASSLEILAGGIDTQY
TRBJ2-3 NA TRBV7-9 AEQKATDTQY
TRBJ2-2 NA TRBV9 ASSVGAGTTGELF
TRBJ2-1 TRBD1 TRBV7-8 ASSSGQGTYNEQF
TRBJ2-1 NA TRBV7-8 ASSFEGRNEQF
TRBJ1-1 NA TRBV7-8 ASSLATASMNTEAF
TRBJ2-3 NA TRBV2 ASNTGEGDTQY
TRBJ1-6 NA TRBV28 ASSFAGNNSPLH
TRBJ2-1 TRBD2 TRBV27 ASSPRTSGTLNEQF
TRBJ2-7 TRBD2 TRBV7-9 ASTNTLAGGSYEQY
TRBJ1-3 TRBD1 TRBV29-1 SVSPGQGNTIY
TRBJ1-1 TRBD1 TRBV11-2 ASSLDTGQGARSGGGTEAF
TRBJ1-2 NA TRBV5-4 ASSLGQVALGYT
TRBJ2-3 NA TRBV11-3 ASSLDLAGDTQY
TRBJ1-5 TRBD1 TRBV2 ASSNRGHNQPQH
TRBJ2-2 TRBD2 TRBV7-3 ASRRLAENLGELF
TRBJ2-5 TRBD2 TRBV5-1 ASSLSPAGGPETQY
TRBJ1-5 TRBD1 TRBV12-3/TRBV12-4 ASSYTTGLGNQPQH
TRBJ2-2 NA TRBV15 ATSLDEGTGELF
TRBJ1-1 NA TRBV18 ASSPAINTEAF
TRBJ2-7 NA TRBV2 ASSEVRGAYEQY
TRBJ1-1 NA TRBV6-5 ASSNGPEAF
TRBJ1-1 NA TRBV19 ATSGLRDTEAF
TRBJ2-5 NA TRBV9 ASSAPGETQY
TRBJ1-4 TRBD1 TRBV20-1 SARDRRLEKLF
TRBJ1-2 NA TRBV19 ASSILGTYYGYT
TRBJ2-5 TRBD2 TRBV10-3 AISGTSGGSQETQY
TRBJ2-5 NA TRBV10-2 ASSESGPRA
TRBJ2-3 TRBD1 TRBV29-1 SSDRGLSTDTQY
TRBJ1-5 NA TRBV27 ASSWGINQPQH
TRBJ2-7 NA TRBV7-2 ASSLGGPPDEQY
TRBJ2-1 TRBD1 TRBV7-2 ASSPITGGSTYNEQF
TRBJ1-3 NA TRBV29-1 SVEGSSGNTIY
TRBJ2-5 TRBD1 TRBV12-3/TRBV12-4 ANPRDRVQETQY
TRBJ1-1 TRBD1 TRBV6-5 ASSYSQGATEAF
TRBJ1-2 NA TRBV2 ASTAGTSYGYT
TRBJ2-1 TRBD2 TRBV9 ASSAPTSEGEQF
TRBJ2-2 NA TRBV7-8 ASSRAPNTGELF
TRBJ1-2 NA TRBV29-1 SVAGQRYGYT
TRBJ1-4 NA TRBV7-2 ASSLGHPNEKLF
TRBJ2-3 TRBD2 TRBV12-3/TRBV12-4 ASRTSGGKRDTQY
TRBJ2-1 NA TRBV7-7 ASSLGSGAEEQF
TRBJ2-2 NA TRBV28 ASIRRGTNTGELF
TRBJ2-1 TRBD2 TRBV15 ATTAGGLAEQF
TRBJ1-6 TRBD1 TRBV3-1 ASSQVGQGNSPLH
TRBJ2-2 TRBD2 TRBV28 ASRRTSGIGELF
TRBJ1-5 TRBD1 TRBV20-1 SARDGTGDGEPQH
TRBJ2-7 TRBD2 TRBV7-6 ASSYQAGVSYEQY
TRBJ2-1 NA TRBV7-2 ASSLNPAAGSEQF